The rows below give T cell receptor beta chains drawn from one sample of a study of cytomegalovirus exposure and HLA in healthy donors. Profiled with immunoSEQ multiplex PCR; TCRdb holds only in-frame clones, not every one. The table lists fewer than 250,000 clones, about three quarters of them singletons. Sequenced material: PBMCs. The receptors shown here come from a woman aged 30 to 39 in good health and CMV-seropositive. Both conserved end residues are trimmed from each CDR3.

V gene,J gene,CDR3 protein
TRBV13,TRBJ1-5,ASSLAGSNQPQH
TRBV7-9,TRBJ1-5,ASSRDRGKERGQPQH
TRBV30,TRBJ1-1,AWSWGAEAF
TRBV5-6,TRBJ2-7,ASSSVDTSGWSYEQY
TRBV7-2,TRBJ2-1,ASSLAGKVSGLYNEQF
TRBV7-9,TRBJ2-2,ASSLSSSGAPRELF
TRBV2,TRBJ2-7,ASGLEGYEQY
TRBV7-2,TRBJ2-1,TTNRDRVDNEQF
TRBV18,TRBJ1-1,ASSPPTHRGNTEAF
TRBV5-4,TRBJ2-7,ASSPNSGRERDYEQY
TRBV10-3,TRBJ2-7,AISAGGAREQY
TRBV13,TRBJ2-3,ASSLFQNTDTQY
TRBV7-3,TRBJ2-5,ASSLGGQPSETQY
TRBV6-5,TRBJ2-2,ASSHPSNTGELF
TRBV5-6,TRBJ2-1,ASSRLGGRMDEQF
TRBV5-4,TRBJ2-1,ASSQGGLSTNEQF
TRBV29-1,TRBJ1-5,SVEPGTGGQPQH
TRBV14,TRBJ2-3,ASSHLGTGGLTDTQY
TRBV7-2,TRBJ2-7,ASRRKREEPYEQY
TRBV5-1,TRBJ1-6,ASSLQGARDSPLH
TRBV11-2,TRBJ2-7,ASSLGLRAYEQY
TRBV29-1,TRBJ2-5,SVRRGGALGPQY
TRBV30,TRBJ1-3,AWGQSGNTIY
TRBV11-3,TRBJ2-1,ASSPGGTSNEQF
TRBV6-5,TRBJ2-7,ASSPETGWEQY
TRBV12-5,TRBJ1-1,ASGLARTGKTEAF
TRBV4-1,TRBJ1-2,ASSQAPTSGNYGYT
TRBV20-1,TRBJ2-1,SARAYNEQF
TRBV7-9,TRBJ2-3,ASSSVQGTDTQY
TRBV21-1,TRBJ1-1,ASSSRDRNRGAEAF
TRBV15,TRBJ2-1,ATATSGTGSNEQF